This is a list of T cell receptor beta chains from one sample in a study of blood T cell repertoires in COVID-19. TCRdb's copy holds only in-frame clones and misses some; the assay was immunoSEQ multiplex PCR. The table records 150,000 to 200,000 clones, under 95% of them present only once. Sequenced: peripheral blood. The receptors originated from a man in his 60s with active or convalescent COVID-19. Each CDR3 is given with its conserved first and last residue. A D gene is named only where the DNA matches it firmly. Some rows mark clone size as missing; the rest say once, few, many or name a class of expanded clone.

V gene: TRBV6-5; clone size: .; J gene: TRBJ1-2; D gene: .; CDR3 protein: CATSAGGLGYGYTF; CDR3 DNA: TGTGCCACCTCAGCGGGGGGTCTTGGCTATGGCTACACCTTC
V gene: TRBV5-1; clone size: .; J gene: TRBJ1-5; D gene: .; CDR3 protein: CASSLAGLSNQPQHF; CDR3 DNA: TGCGCCAGCAGCTTGGCAGGGCTAAGCAATCAGCCCCAGCATTTT
V gene: TRBV10-1; clone size: .; J gene: TRBJ2-3; D gene: .; CDR3 protein: CASSVGGSTDTQYF; CDR3 DNA: TGCGCCAGCAGTGTCGGGGGTTCCACAGATACGCAGTATTTT
V gene: TRBV5-5; clone size: few; J gene: TRBJ2-1; D gene: .; CDR3 protein: CASSLPGFGFGQFF; CDR3 DNA: TGTGCCAGCAGCTTGCCAGGGTTTGGTTTTGGGCAGTTCTTC
V gene: TRBV5-6; clone size: .; J gene: TRBJ2-1; D gene: .; CDR3 protein: CASSRSLLHSYNEQFF; CDR3 DNA: TGTGCCAGCAGCCGTAGTCTTCTTCACTCCTACAATGAGCAGTTCTTC
V gene: TRBV7-9; clone size: .; J gene: TRBJ2-2; D gene: TRBD1; CDR3 protein: CASSWGQGNTGELFF; CDR3 DNA: TGTGCCAGCAGTTGGGGACAGGGGAACACCGGGGAGCTGTTTTTT
V gene: TRBV6-5; clone size: .; J gene: TRBJ1-1; D gene: .; CDR3 protein: CASRLFEKQGTEAFF; CDR3 DNA: TGTGCCAGCCGCCTTTTCGAGAAGCAGGGGACTGAAGCTTTCTTT
V gene: TRBV5-1; clone size: .; J gene: TRBJ2-7; D gene: TRBD1; CDR3 protein: CASSRTGQGAQYEQYF; CDR3 DNA: TGCGCCAGCAGCCGCACCGGACAGGGGGCGCAGTACGAGCAGTACTTC
V gene: TRBV20-1; clone size: once; J gene: TRBJ1-2; D gene: TRBD1; CDR3 protein: CSASDWDSSIFNYGYTF; CDR3 DNA: TGCAGTGCTAGTGACTGGGACAGTTCAATCTTTAACTATGGCTACACCTTC
V gene: TRBV7-9; clone size: few; J gene: TRBJ1-6; D gene: TRBD1; CDR3 protein: CASSQTGAGSPLHF; CDR3 DNA: TGTGCCAGCAGCCAAACAGGGGCCGGGTCACCCCTCCACTTT
V gene: TRBV10-1; clone size: .; J gene: TRBJ2-3; D gene: TRBD1; CDR3 protein: CASSESGQGAGDTQYF; CDR3 DNA: TGCGCCAGCAGTGAGTCGGGACAGGGGGCAGGGGATACGCAGTATTTT
V gene: TRBV7-2; clone size: .; J gene: TRBJ1-5; D gene: .; CDR3 protein: CASSLEASRLDQPQHF; CDR3 DNA: TGTGCCAGCAGCTTAGAGGCGTCGAGGCTCGATCAGCCCCAGCATTTT
V gene: TRBV5-6; clone size: .; J gene: TRBJ1-2; D gene: .; CDR3 protein: CASSLAGNSYGYTF; CDR3 DNA: TGTGCCAGCAGCTTGGCCGGGAACTCCTATGGCTACACCTTC
V gene: TRBV4-1; clone size: .; J gene: TRBJ1-4; D gene: TRBD1; CDR3 protein: CASSQGQGAGNEKLFF; CDR3 DNA: TGCGCCAGCAGCCAAGGACAGGGGGCGGGTAATGAAAAACTGTTTTTT
V gene: TRBV4-1; clone size: .; J gene: TRBJ1-6; D gene: .; CDR3 protein: CASSQERGGRNSPLHF; CDR3 DNA: TGCGCCAGCAGCCAAGAAAGGGGGGGACGGAATTCACCCCTCCACTTT
V gene: TRBV10-2; clone size: .; J gene: TRBJ2-7; D gene: .; CDR3 protein: CASSDPDTVITYEQYF; CDR3 DNA: TGCGCCAGCAGTGACCCTGACACCGTTATCACCTACGAGCAGTACTTC
V gene: TRBV3-1/TRBV3-2; clone size: few; J gene: TRBJ2-7; D gene: TRBD1; CDR3 protein: CASTGGTGGGGVAYEQYF; CDR3 DNA: TGTGCCAGCACCGGGGGGACAGGGGGCGGCGGGGTCGCCTACGAGCAGTACTTC
V gene: TRBV5-1; clone size: .; J gene: TRBJ1-2; D gene: TRBD1; CDR3 protein: CASSHGTAYYGYTF; CDR3 DNA: TGCGCCAGCAGCCACGGGACAGCTTACTATGGCTACACCTTC
V gene: TRBV13; clone size: .; J gene: TRBJ1-2; D gene: TRBD1; CDR3 protein: CASTTSRTGLPYGYTF; CDR3 DNA: TGTGCCAGCACTACCTCCAGGACAGGGCTCCCTTATGGCTACACCTTC
V gene: TRBV28; clone size: .; J gene: TRBJ2-1; D gene: .; CDR3 protein: CASSLRRAYNEQFF; CDR3 DNA: TGTGCCAGCAGTTTGCGGCGGGCCTACAATGAGCAGTTCTTC
V gene: TRBV2; clone size: .; J gene: TRBJ2-7; D gene: .; CDR3 protein: CASSVRQRYEQYF; CDR3 DNA: TGTGCCAGCAGTGTGAGGCAAAGGTACGAGCAGTACTTC
V gene: TRBV18; clone size: .; J gene: TRBJ1-6; D gene: .; CDR3 protein: CASSPRRDNSPLHF; CDR3 DNA: TGTGCCAGCTCACCACGTCGAGATAATTCACCCCTCCACTTT
V gene: TRBV12-3/TRBV12-4; clone size: once; J gene: TRBJ1-1; D gene: .; CDR3 protein: CASTSAPNTEAFF; CDR3 DNA: TGTGCCAGTACTAGTGCCCCGAACACTGAAGCTTTCTTT
V gene: TRBV7-9; clone size: .; J gene: TRBJ2-7; D gene: TRBD2; CDR3 protein: CASSPNLWTSGLSYEQYF; CDR3 DNA: TGTGCCAGCAGCCCAAATCTTTGGACTAGCGGACTCTCCTACGAGCAGTACTTC
V gene: TRBV10-2; clone size: .; J gene: TRBJ1-3; D gene: .; CDR3 protein: CASWEASSGNTIYF; CDR3 DNA: TGCGCCAGCTGGGAGGCCAGCTCTGGAAACACCATATATTTT
V gene: TRBV5-8; clone size: once; J gene: TRBJ1-3; D gene: .; CDR3 protein: CASSSRFPARAGNTIYF; CDR3 DNA: TGTGCCAGCAGCTCTCGTTTTCCTGCGAGGGCTGGAAACACCATATATTTT
V gene: TRBV5-1; clone size: .; J gene: TRBJ1-2; D gene: TRBD1; CDR3 protein: CASSPGTGVFYGYTF; CDR3 DNA: TGCGCCAGCAGCCCCGGGACAGGCGTATTCTATGGCTACACCTTC
V gene: TRBV28; clone size: .; J gene: TRBJ1-5; D gene: .; CDR3 protein: CASSLLQGRVNQPQHF; CDR3 DNA: TGTGCCAGCAGTTTACTACAGGGTCGGGTCAATCAGCCCCAGCATTTT
V gene: TRBV4-1; clone size: .; J gene: TRBJ2-5; D gene: TRBD1; CDR3 protein: CASSRLPGQTSSGTQYF; CDR3 DNA: TGCGCCAGCAGCCGTCTCCCGGGACAGACATCTAGTGGGACCCAGTACTTC
V gene: TRBV18; clone size: .; J gene: TRBJ2-7; D gene: .; CDR3 protein: CASSPPSSYEQYF; CDR3 DNA: TGTGCCAGCTCACCACCTAGCTCCTACGAGCAGTACTTC
V gene: TRBV29-1; clone size: .; J gene: TRBJ1-5; D gene: TRBD1; CDR3 protein: CSVATGGIQPQHF; CDR3 DNA: TGCAGCGTTGCTACAGGGGGTATTCAGCCCCAGCATTTT
V gene: TRBV5-1; clone size: .; J gene: TRBJ1-1; D gene: .; CDR3 protein: CASSLVLNTEAFF; CDR3 DNA: TGCGCCAGCAGCTTGGTTCTTAACACTGAAGCTTTCTTT
V gene: TRBV12-5; clone size: .; J gene: TRBJ1-3; D gene: .; CDR3 protein: CASGFWGRASGNTIYF; CDR3 DNA: TGTGCTAGTGGTTTTTGGGGCAGAGCCTCTGGAAACACCATATATTTT
V gene: TRBV6-4; clone size: .; J gene: TRBJ2-3; D gene: TRBD2; CDR3 protein: CASSEAGESPTDTQYF; CDR3 DNA: TGTGCCAGCAGTGAAGCGGGAGAGTCCCCCACAGATACGCAGTATTTT
V gene: TRBV18; clone size: .; J gene: TRBJ2-2; D gene: .; CDR3 protein: CASSPDSNTGELFF; CDR3 DNA: TGTGCCAGTTCCCCAGACAGCAACACCGGGGAGCTGTTTTTT
V gene: TRBV29-1; clone size: once; J gene: TRBJ2-3; D gene: .; CDR3 protein: CSEMVGGTDTQYF; CDR3 DNA: TGCAGCGAAATGGTCGGGGGCACAGATACGCAGTATTTT
V gene: TRBV12-3/TRBV12-4; clone size: once; J gene: TRBJ2-3; D gene: .; CDR3 protein: CASSLDTTDTQYF; CDR3 DNA: TGTGCCAGCAGTTTGGACACCACAGATACGCAGTATTTT
V gene: TRBV7-9; clone size: .; J gene: TRBJ1-5; D gene: TRBD1; CDR3 protein: CASSLGQGVSQPQHF; CDR3 DNA: TGTGCCAGCAGCTTAGGACAGGGCGTGAGCCAGCCCCAGCATTTT
V gene: TRBV2; clone size: once; J gene: TRBJ1-5; D gene: TRBD1; CDR3 protein: CASSGYKDRSNQPQHF; CDR3 DNA: TGTGCCAGCAGTGGATATAAGGACAGGAGCAATCAGCCCCAGCATTTT
V gene: TRBV14; clone size: .; J gene: TRBJ2-2; D gene: TRBD1; CDR3 protein: CASSQSRDRGNTGELFF; CDR3 DNA: TGTGCCAGCAGCCAATCCCGGGACAGGGGTAACACCGGGGAGCTGTTTTTT
V gene: TRBV29-1; clone size: once; J gene: TRBJ2-1; D gene: TRBD2; CDR3 protein: CSVEREWNEQFF; CDR3 DNA: TGCAGCGTCGAGCGGGAGTGGAATGAGCAGTTCTTC
V gene: TRBV5-1; clone size: .; J gene: TRBJ1-2; D gene: .; CDR3 protein: CASSLVGQGELGYTF; CDR3 DNA: TGCGCCAGCAGCTTGGTGGGGCAGGGTGAACTTGGCTACACCTTC
V gene: TRBV7-9; clone size: .; J gene: TRBJ2-7; D gene: TRBD2; CDR3 protein: CASSSVVGEGRVYEQYF; CDR3 DNA: TGTGCCAGCAGCTCCGTCGTGGGGGAGGGCCGGGTCTACGAGCAGTACTTC
V gene: TRBV30; clone size: .; J gene: TRBJ1-5; D gene: .; CDR3 protein: CAWPVSVFGNQPQHF; CDR3 DNA: TGTGCCTGGCCCGTCAGTGTTTTCGGCAATCAGCCCCAGCATTTT
V gene: TRBV7-2; clone size: .; J gene: TRBJ1-2; D gene: .; CDR3 protein: CASSLLVGGHYGYTF; CDR3 DNA: TGTGCCAGCAGCCTCCTTGTCGGGGGTCACTATGGCTACACCTTC